This passage covers 7 T cell receptor beta chains from one sample sequenced in a study of blood T cells in healthy people across ages. Primers used in a second PCR of about 6 to 11 cycles were a sample-barcoded 5' primer and a J-beta primer mix. Using its own MiXCR run on the 5' RACE reads, TCRdb lists one record per CDR3 protein. The sample has about 1,500,000 distinct CDR3 sequences, roughly 45% seen once. Sequencing was performed on blood. These receptors all stem from a woman between 18 and 29 years old in good health.

This clonotype was recorded a few times. The chain employs TRBV3-1 and TRBJ1-2, with D uncertain. Germline CDR1 and CDR2: LGHDT and YNNKEL (reference sequence). Deletions cut 1 base from V and 4 bases from J, with 13 bases between. This CDR3 spans 15 amino acids. CDR3 protein: CASSQVDGQAYGYTF. The CDR3 DNA reads TGTGCCAGCAGCCAAGTCGACGGCCAAGCCTATGGCTACACCTTC.

This clonotype was detected only once. Since no conserved phenylalanine or tryptophan closes the CDR3, a read error is the likely cause. The V gene is TRBV11-1, the J gene TRBJ2-1; the match to TRBD1 covers 7 bases. This CDR3 comprises 17 residues. The germline V gene has CDR1 SGHAT and CDR2 FQDESV (reference sequence). J was trimmed by 0 bases and V by 2 bases; bases with no gene match: 7. The chain's CDR3 is CASSLRGRLSSYNEQFL. CDR3 sequence (DNA): TGTGCCAGCAGCTTAAGGGGGCGGCTGAGCTCCTACAATGAGCAGTTCTTA.

This CDR3 reads CASSLNVGQGGQYF. CDR3 DNA sequence: TGTGCCAGCAGTTTAAACGTGGGACAGGGTGGGCAGTATTTT. The chain couples TRBV12-3 or TRBV12-4 to TRBJ2-3, with 9 bases matching TRBD1. V trimming: 2 bases; J trimming: 11 bases; junction bases outside the gene matches: 8. The CDR3 sequence is 14 residues long.

J is TRBJ1-2 and V is TRBV25-1; TRBD1 matches at 8 bases. The germline gives CDR1 MGHDK, CDR2 SYGVNS. V was clipped by 1 base and J by 3 bases; unmatched bases: 4. The CDR3 is 15 residues long. CDR3: CASSEFAGGDYGYTF. CDR3 bases: TGTGCCAGCAGTGAATTTGCAGGGGGCGACTATGGCTACACCTTC.

Comment on this clonotype: The junction does not match germline at one end; this may be a read error. V is TRBV11-2 and J is TRBJ2-3, with 9 nucleotides matching TRBD2. The CDR3 length is 20 residues. The germline V gene has CDR1 SGHAT and CDR2 FQNNGV. CDR3 protein: CACSLDLARGGRAGGDTQYF. As DNA, the CDR3 is TGTGCCTGCAGCTTAGATCTGGCCCGTGGCGGGAGGGCGGGCGGAGATACGCAGTATTTT.

This chain connects TRBV14 to TRBJ2-7, with 12 nucleotides matching TRBD2. The DNA end is more similar to TRBJ2-5, so the J call may be wrong. In germline, CDR1 is SGHDN, CDR2 FVKESK. The CDR3 has 16 residues. The CDR3 here is CASSHLGTSGSETQYF. CDR3 bases: TGTGCCAGCAGCCATTTAGGGACTAGCGGGTCGGAGACCCAGTACTTC.

This clonotype was observed a few times. V and J are TRBV6-1 and TRBJ1-2; D remains unclear. This CDR3 is 17 amino acids long. Germline V CDR1 and CDR2: MNHNS, SASEGT. Trimming took 5 bases from V and 0 from J, leaving 19 bases between them. CDR3 sequence (DNA): TGTGCCAGCAGTCCCGCGGGAGTCCCCCGGGCTAACTATGGCTACACCTTC. Translation: CASSPAGVPRANYGYTF.